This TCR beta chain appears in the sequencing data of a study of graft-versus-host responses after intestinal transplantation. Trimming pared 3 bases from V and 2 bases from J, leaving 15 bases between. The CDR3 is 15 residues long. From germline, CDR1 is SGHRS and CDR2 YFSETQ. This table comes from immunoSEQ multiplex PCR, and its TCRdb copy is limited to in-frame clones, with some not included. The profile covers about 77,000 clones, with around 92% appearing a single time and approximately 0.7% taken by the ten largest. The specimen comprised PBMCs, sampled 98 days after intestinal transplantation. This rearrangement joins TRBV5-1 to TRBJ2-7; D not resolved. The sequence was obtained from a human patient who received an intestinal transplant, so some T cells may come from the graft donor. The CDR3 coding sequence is TGCGCCAGCAGCTCGCGGCAGCGAGTACCCTACGAGCAGTACTTC. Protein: CASSSRQRVPYEQYF.